These 5 T cell receptor beta chains were all obtained from the same sample, sequenced in a study of early T cells in non-severe SARS-CoV-2 infection. TCRdb reanalysed the 5' RACE reads using MiXCR and keeps one entry per CDR3 protein. This sample has some 52,000 distinct CDR3 sequences, with 8% to 10% found just once. Sequences were obtained from whole blood. All receptors come from an adult who was a healthcare worker with PCR-confirmed SARS-CoV-2 infection or an uninfected control (not recorded which).

The table lists this clonotype with many counts. The rearrangement links TRBV27 to TRBJ2-7; a possible D gene is TRBD1 (6 bases). Deletions cut 3 bases from V and 1 base from J, with 16 bases between. The length of the CDR3 is 16 residues. Germline V gene sequence: CDR1 MNHEY, CDR2 SMNVEV (reference sequence). CDR3 protein: CASSFVTGEGSYEQYF. Written as DNA, the CDR3 is TGTGCCAGCAGTTTTGTGACAGGCGAGGGGTCCTACGAGCAGTACTTC.

This clonotype has at least ten counts. This chain joins TRBV7-8 and TRBJ2-1; D could derive from TRBD1 or TRBD2 (7 bases each). This CDR3 has 14 residues. The germline V gene encodes CDR1 SGHVS and CDR2 FQNEAQ. Trimming left V 5 bases short and J 7 bases short, with 15 bases between. The CDR3 sequence: CASSIQGRGNEQFF. The DNA of the CDR3 is TGTGCCAGCAGCATACAGGGGCGGGGGAATGAGCAGTTCTTC.

This chain links TRBV7-9 with TRBJ1-1; the D gene is possibly TRBD1 (5 bases). Germline V gene sequence: CDR1 SEHNR, CDR2 FQNEAQ (reference sequence). This CDR3 comprises 11 residues. V lost 5 bases and J 7 bases, leaving 8 bases between the germline ends. The CDR3 DNA follows: TGTGCCAGCAGCCTGACAGTTGAAGCTTTCTTT. Protein: CASSLTVEAFF.

In this sample, this clonotype turned up many times. The chain combines TRBV28 with TRBJ2-2; no clear D gene. The CDR3 is 14 amino acids. V gave up 5 bases and J gave up 2 bases, with 9 bases separating them. Per germline, CDR1 MDHEN and CDR2 SYDVKM. The CDR3 DNA is TGTGCCAGCAGTGAAGGCAGAAACACCGGGGAGCTGTTTTTT. It yields the protein CASSEGRNTGELFF.

This clonotype was found many times. The chain recombines TRBV11-2 with TRBJ1-1; TRBD1 aligns across 8 bases. This CDR3 region has 17 residues. The germline gives CDR1 SGHAT, CDR2 FQNNGV. Trimming removed 2 bases from V and 1 base from J; junction bases left unmatched: 9. The CDR3 nucleotides are TGTGCCAGCAGCTTACGGTCCGGACAGGGACAGAACACTGAAGCTTTCTTT. This encodes CASSLRSGQGQNTEAFF.